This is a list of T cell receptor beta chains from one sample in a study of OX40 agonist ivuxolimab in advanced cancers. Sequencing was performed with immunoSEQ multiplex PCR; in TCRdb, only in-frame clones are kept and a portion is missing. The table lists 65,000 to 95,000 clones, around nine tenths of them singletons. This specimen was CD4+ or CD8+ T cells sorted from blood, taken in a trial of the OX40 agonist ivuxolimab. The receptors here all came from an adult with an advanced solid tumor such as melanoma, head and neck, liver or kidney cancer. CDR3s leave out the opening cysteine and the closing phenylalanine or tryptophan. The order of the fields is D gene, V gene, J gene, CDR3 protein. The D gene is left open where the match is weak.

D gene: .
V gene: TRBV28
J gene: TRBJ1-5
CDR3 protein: ASSWNSFTQPQH

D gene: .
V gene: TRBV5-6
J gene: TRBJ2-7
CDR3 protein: ASSFGRYEQY

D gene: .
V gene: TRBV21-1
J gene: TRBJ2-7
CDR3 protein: ASSKKIMPYEQY

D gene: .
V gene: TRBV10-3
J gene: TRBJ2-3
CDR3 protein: AISEDRGTDTQY

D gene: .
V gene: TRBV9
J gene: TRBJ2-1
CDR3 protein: ASSNRGLSYNEQF

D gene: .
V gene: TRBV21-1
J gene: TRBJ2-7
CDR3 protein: ASRRLDRTYEQY

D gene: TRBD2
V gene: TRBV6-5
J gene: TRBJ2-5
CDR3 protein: ASSRLAGVWETQY

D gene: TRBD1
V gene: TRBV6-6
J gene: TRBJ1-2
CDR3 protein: ASSYDRVMDRYGYT

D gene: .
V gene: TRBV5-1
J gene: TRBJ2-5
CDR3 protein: ASSPRAQGPETQY

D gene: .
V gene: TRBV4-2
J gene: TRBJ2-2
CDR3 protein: ASSPVPGLRANTGELF

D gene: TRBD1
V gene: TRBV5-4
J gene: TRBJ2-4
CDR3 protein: ASSPQGEYAKNIQY

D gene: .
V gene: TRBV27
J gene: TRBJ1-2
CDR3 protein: ASSPTGLNGYT

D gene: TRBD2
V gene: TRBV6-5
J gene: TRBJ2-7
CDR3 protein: ASSYGTSVYEQY

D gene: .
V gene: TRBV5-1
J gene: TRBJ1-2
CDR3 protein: ASSLRMGGRRAANYGYT

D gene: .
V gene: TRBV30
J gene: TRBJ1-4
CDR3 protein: AWARTLTNEKLF

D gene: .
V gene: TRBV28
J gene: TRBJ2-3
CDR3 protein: ASSLSGTGTDTQY

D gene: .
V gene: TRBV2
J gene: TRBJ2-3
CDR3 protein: ASVVGSSTDTQY

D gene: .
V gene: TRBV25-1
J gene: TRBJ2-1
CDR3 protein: ASSEPVGNEQF

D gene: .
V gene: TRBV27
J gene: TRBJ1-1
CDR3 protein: ASPPEARNTEAF

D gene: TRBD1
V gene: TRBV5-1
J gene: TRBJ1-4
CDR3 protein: ASSSNPGQTNEKLF

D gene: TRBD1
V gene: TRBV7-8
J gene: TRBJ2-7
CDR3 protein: ASTESPGQGYEQY

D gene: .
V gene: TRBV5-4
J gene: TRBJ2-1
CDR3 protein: ASSLAGLSSYNEQF

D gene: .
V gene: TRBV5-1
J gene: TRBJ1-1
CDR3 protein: ASSTLRGANTEAF

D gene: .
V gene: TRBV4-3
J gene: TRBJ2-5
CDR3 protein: ASSQDAGETQY

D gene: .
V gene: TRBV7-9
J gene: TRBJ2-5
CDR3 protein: ASREYTNQETQY

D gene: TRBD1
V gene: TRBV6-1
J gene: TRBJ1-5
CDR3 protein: ASSGPEDRGTGSSQPQH

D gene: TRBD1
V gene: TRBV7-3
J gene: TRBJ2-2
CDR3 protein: ASSPSRQGASTGELF

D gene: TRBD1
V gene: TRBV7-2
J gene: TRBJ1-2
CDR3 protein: ASSPTGGPYGYT

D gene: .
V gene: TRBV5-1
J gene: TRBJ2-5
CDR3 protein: ASKASDTQETQY

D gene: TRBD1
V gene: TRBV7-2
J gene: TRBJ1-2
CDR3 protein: ASSLVWDSYGYT

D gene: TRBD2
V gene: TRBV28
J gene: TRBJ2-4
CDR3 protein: ASSPGTSGVLAKNIQY

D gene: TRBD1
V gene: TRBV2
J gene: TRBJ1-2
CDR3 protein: ASAKTGDLGYT

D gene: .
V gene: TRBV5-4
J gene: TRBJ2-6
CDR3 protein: ASSPPGAGANVLT

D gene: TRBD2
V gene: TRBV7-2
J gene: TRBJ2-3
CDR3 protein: ASSLGRGGRPPTDTQY

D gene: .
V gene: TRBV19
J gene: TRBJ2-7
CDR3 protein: ASSIRQSLYEQY

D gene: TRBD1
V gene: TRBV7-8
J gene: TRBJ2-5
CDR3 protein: ASSLDRGVETQY

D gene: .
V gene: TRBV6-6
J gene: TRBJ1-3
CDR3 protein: ASSSAGGNTIY

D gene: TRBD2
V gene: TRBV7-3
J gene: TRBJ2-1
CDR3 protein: ASSSTVAGGGRNEQF

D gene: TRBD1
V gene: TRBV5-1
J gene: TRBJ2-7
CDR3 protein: ASSLQPPGRGQEGYEQY

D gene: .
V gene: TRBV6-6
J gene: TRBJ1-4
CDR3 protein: ASSIGQSNEKLF

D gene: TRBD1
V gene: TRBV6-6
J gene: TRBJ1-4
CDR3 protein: ASSYGRTGGEKLF

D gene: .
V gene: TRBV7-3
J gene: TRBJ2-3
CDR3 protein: ASSETLDTQY

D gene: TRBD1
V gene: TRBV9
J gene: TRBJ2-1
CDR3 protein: ASSKVGQASNEQF

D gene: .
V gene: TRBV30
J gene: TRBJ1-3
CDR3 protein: AWSPDYGNTIY

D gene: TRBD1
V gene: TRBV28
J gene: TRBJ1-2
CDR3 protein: ASSLIGTERDYGYT

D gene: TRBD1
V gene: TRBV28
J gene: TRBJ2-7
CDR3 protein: ASSPGGPGSYEQY

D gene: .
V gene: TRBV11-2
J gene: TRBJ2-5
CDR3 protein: ASSLSGPQTQY

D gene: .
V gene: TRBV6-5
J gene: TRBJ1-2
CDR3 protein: ASSSTGLQRGYT

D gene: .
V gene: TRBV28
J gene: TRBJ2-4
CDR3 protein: ASSFAQSPKNIQY

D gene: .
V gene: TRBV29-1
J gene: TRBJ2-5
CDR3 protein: SVPAQGQETQY

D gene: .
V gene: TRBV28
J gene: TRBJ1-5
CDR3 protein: ASLSSNRPQH

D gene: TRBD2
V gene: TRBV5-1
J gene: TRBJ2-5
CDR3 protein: ASRPAGEETQY

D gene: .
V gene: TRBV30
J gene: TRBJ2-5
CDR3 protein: AWRPQGRQQETQY

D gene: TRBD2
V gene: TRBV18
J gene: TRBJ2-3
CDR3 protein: ASSPFGSGSGDTQY

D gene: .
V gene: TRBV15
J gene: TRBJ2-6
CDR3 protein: ATSEAGAGANVLT